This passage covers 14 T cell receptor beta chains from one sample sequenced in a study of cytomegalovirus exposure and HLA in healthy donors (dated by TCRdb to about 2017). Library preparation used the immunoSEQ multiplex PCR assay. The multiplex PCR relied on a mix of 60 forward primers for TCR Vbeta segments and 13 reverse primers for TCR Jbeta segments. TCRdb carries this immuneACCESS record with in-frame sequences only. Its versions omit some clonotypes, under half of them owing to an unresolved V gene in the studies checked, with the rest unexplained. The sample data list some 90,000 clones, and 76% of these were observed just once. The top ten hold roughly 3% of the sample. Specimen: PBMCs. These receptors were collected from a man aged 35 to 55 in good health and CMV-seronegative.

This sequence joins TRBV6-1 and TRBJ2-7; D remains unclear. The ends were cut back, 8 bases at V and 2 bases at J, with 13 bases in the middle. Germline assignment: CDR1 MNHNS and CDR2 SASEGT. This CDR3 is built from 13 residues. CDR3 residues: CASSYSLTYEQYF. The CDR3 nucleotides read TGTGCCAGCTCGTACAGCTTAACCTACGAGCAGTACTTC.

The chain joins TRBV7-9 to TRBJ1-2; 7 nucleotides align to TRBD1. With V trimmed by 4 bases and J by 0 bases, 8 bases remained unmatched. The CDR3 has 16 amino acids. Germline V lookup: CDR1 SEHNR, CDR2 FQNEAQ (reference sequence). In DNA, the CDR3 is TGTGCCAGCAGCTCGAGCCGGGACAGCTCTAACTATGGCTACACCTTC. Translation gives CASSSSRDSSNYGYTF.

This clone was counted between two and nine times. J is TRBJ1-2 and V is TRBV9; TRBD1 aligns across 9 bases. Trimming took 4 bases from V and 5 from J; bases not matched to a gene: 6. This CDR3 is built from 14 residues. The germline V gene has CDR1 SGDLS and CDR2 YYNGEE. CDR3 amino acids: CASSLGTGKYGYTF. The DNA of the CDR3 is TGTGCCAGCAGCCTTGGGACAGGGAAGTATGGCTACACCTTC.

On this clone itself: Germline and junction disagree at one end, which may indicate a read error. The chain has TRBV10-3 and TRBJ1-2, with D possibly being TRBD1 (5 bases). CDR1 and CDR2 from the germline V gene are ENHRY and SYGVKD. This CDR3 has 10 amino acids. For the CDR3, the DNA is TGTGCCATTGGTAGGGGAATGCCCTCCTTC. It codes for CAIGRGMPSF.

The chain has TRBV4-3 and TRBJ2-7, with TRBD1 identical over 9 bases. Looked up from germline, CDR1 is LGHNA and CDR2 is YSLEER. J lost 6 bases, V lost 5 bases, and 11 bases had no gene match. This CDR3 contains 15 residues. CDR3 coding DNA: TGCGCCAGCAGCACCTTATACAGGGGGCGGTTCGAGCAGTACTTC. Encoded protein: CASSTLYRGRFEQYF.

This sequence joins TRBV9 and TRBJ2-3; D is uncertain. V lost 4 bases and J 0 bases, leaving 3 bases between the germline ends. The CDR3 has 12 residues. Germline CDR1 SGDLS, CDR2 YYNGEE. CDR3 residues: CASSRSTDTQYF. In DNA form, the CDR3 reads TGTGCCAGCAGCCGGAGCACAGATACGCAGTATTTT. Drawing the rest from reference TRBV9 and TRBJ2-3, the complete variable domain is DSGVTQTPKHLITATGQRVTLRCSPRSGDLSVYWYQQSLDQGLQFLIQYYNGEERAKGNILERFSAQQFPDLHSELNLSSLELGDSALYFCASSRSTDTQYFGPGTRLTVL.

CDR3 nucleotides: TGTGCCAGCAGTGAAGCCCGAGAGGTCGGGCAGTACTTC. Protein product: CASSEAREVGQYF. The chain uses TRBV6-1 and TRBJ2-7, with unresolved D. Per the germline V gene, CDR1 is MNHNS and CDR2 is SASEGT. CDR3 length: 13 residues. With 0 bases removed from V and 9 bases from J, the gap between germline ends came to 12 bases.

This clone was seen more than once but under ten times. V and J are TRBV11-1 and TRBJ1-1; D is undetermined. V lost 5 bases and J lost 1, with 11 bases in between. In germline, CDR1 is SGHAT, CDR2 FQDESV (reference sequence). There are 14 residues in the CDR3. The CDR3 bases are TGTGCCAGCAGCGCGACAAGAGAGAACACTGAAGCTTTCTTT. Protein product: CASSATRENTEAFF.

CDR3 in amino acids: CASGPRGGVGNEKLFF. Written as DNA, the CDR3 is TGTGCCAGCGGCCCGAGAGGAGGGGTTGGTAATGAAAAACTGTTTTTT. The V call is TRBV4-2, the J call TRBJ1-4, with D maybe TRBD1 (5 bases). The CDR3 extends over 16 amino acids. Germline CDR1 reads LGHNA; CDR2 reads YNFKEQ. The V end lost 8 bases, the J end lost 4 bases, and 20 bases lay between the germline ends.

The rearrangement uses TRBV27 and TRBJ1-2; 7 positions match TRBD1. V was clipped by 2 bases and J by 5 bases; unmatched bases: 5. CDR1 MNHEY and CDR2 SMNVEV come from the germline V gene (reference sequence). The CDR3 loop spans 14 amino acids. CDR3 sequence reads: CASSLTGAVYGYTF. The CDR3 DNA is TGTGCCAGCAGTTTAACAGGGGCCGTGTATGGCTACACCTTC.

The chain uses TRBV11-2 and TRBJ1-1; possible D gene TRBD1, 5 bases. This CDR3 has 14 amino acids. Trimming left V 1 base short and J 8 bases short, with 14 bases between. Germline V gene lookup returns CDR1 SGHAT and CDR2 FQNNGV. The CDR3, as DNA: TGTGCCAGCAGCTTAGCCCCGACAGACCCCGAAGCTTTCTTT. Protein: CASSLAPTDPEAFF.

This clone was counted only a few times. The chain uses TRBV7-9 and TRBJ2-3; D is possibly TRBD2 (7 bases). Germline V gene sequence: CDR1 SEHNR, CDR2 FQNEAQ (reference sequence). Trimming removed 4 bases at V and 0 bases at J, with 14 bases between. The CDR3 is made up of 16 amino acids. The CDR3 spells CASSSVRGGSTDTQYF. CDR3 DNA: TGTGCCAGCAGCTCCGTTAGGGGGGGCAGCACAGATACGCAGTATTTT.

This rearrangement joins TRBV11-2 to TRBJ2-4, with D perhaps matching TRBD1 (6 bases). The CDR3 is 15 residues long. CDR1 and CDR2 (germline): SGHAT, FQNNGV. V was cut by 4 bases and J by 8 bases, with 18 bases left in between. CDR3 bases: TGTGCCAGCAGCTCAGCCGACAGGCCGTGGGACATTCAGTACTTC. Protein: CASSSADRPWDIQYF.

CDR3 DNA: TGTGCCAGCAGCCAAGATAGAGGGGGACTAGCGGGGGGCATTCGCACAGATACGCAGTATTTT. Its protein product is CASSQDRGGLAGGIRTDTQYF. J is TRBJ2-3 and V is TRBV4-2, with 15 bases that match TRBD2. The CDR3 runs to 21 residues. The germline gives CDR1 LGHNA, CDR2 YNFKEQ. Germline trimming cut 0 bases from V and 1 base from J; bases unmatched to any gene: 11.